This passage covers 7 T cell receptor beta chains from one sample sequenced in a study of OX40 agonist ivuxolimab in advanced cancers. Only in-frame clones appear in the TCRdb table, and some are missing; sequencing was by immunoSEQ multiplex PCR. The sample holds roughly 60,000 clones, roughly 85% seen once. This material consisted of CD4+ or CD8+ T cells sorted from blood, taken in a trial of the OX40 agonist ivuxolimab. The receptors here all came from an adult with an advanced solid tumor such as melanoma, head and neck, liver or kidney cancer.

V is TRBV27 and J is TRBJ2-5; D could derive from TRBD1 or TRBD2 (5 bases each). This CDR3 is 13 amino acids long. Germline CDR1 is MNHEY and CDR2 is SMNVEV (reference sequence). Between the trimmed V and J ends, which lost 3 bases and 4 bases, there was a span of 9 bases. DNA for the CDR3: TGTGCCAGCAGTTTGGGGGTAGGAGAGACCCAGTACTTC. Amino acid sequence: CASSLGVGETQYF.

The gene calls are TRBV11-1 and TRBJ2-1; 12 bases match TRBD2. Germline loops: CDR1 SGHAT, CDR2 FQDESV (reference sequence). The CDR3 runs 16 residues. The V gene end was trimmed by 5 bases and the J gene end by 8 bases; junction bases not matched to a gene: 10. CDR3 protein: CASSPRLAGAVDEQFF. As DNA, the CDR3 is TGTGCCAGCAGCCCCCGACTAGCGGGAGCCGTCGATGAGCAGTTCTTC.

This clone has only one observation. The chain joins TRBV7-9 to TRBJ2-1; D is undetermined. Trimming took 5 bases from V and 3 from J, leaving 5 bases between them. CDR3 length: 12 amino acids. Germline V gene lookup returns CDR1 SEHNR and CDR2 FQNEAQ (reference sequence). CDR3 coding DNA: TGTGCCAGCAGCGCAAACTACAATGAGCAGTTCTTC. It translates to CASSANYNEQFF.

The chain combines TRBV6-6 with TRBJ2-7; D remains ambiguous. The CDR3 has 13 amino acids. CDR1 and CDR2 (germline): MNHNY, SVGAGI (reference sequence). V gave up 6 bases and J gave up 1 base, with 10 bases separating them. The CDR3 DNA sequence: TGTGCCAGCAGGTCAGGCGGTTCCTACGAGCAGTACTTC. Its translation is CASRSGGSYEQYF.

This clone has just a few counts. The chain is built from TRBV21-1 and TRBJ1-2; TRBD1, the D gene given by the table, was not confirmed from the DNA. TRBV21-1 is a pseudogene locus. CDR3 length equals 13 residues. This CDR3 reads CASSNPTFGSDTF. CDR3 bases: TGTGCCAGCAGCAATCCGACATTTGGATCGGACACCTTC.

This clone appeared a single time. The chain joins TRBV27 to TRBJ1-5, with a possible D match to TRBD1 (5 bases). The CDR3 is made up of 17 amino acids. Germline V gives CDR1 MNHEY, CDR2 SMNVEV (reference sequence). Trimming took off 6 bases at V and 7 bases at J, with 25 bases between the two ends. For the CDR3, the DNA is TGTGCCAGCAGAAGAACTATGACAGAGGGAGTCCACCAGCCCCAGCATTTT. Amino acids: CASRRTMTEGVHQPQHF.

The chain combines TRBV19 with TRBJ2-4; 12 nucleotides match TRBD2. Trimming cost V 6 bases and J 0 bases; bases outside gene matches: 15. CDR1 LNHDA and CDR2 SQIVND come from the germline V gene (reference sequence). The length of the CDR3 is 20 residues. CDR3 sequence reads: CASSPSRLAGVRLAKNIQYF. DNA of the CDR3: TGTGCCAGTAGCCCCTCCAGACTAGCGGGAGTTCGGTTAGCCAAAAACATTCAGTACTTC.